The 27 T cell receptor beta chains reported below all come from one sample, sequenced in a study of T cell repertoires in urothelial bladder cancer. This table comes from immunoSEQ multiplex PCR, and its TCRdb copy is limited to in-frame clones, with some not included. Here the sample spans around 10,000 clones, about three fifths being singletons. Sequencing used tumor-infiltrating cells from bladder cancer. All receptors derive from a human donor with urothelial carcinoma.

By share, this clone counts as medium-sized (0.01 to 0.1%). The chain is built from TRBV9 and TRBJ1-4; D is uncertain. CDR3 length: 13 residues. Germline V gives CDR1 SGDLS, CDR2 YYNGEE. V lost 4 bases and J lost 5, with 9 bases in between. CDR3 nucleotides: TGTGCCAGCAGCCACGTTCCCAATGAAAAACTGTTTTTT. This sequence encodes CASSHVPNEKLFF.

The V call is TRBV6-5, the J call TRBJ2-4, with TRBD2 as a possible D gene (5 bases). There are 12 residues in the CDR3. Germline V gives CDR1 MNHEY, CDR2 SVGAGI. V lost 7 bases, J lost 9 bases, and 13 bases lay in between. The CDR3 bases are TGTGCCAGCATTGGGCTTGGAGGCATTCAGTACTTC. Protein sequence: CASIGLGGIQYF.

This clone is classed as large. The chain carries TRBV29-1 and TRBJ2-1; the D gene is possibly TRBD2 (6 bases). In germline, CDR1 is SQVTM, CDR2 ANQGSEA. The CDR3 consists of 13 residues. The V end lost 6 bases, the J end lost 3 bases, and 12 bases lay between the germline ends. In DNA form, the CDR3 reads TGCAGCGTACCCGGGACTTTCTACAATGAGCAGTTCTTC. This gives the protein CSVPGTFYNEQFF.

In this sample, this clone turned up a few times. The chain is built from TRBV11-2 and TRBJ1-5; no clear D. CDR3 size: 13 residues. CDR1 SGHAT and CDR2 FQNNGV come from the germline V gene. With 0 bases removed from V and 5 bases from J, the gap between germline ends came to 5 bases. This CDR3 is CASSLDRDQPQHF. CDR3 coding DNA: TGTGCCAGCAGCTTAGACCGGGATCAGCCCCAGCATTTT.

The rearrangement links TRBV4-2 to TRBJ2-3; D might be TRBD1 or TRBD2, each matching 5 bases. Germline V CDR1 and CDR2: LGHNA, YNFKEQ. This CDR3 region has 15 residues. V dropped 0 bases and J dropped 5 bases, with 12 bases sitting between them. The CDR3 coding sequence is TGTGCCAGCAGCCAAGAAGGACCTGGGGGAGATACGCAGTATTTT. Its translation: CASSQEGPGGDTQYF.

The rearrangement uses TRBV19 and TRBJ2-7, with D uncertain. CDR1 and CDR2 from the germline V gene are LNHDA and SQIVND (reference sequence). This CDR3 is 12 amino acids long. The germline V and J ends were trimmed by 4 bases and 1 base, with 5 bases remaining between them. The CDR3 loop is CASSTGSYEQYF. The CDR3 DNA reads TGTGCCAGTAGTACGGGTTCCTACGAGCAGTACTTC.

This clone was detected only a few times. V gene TRBV7-9 combines with J gene TRBJ1-2; D gene uncertain. The germline V and J ends were trimmed by 5 bases and 4 bases, with 14 bases remaining between them. The CDR3 runs to 14 residues. Per germline, CDR1 SEHNR and CDR2 FQNEAQ (reference sequence). The CDR3, as DNA: TGTGCCAGCAGCCCCCGGGAGGACTTCTATGGCTACACCTTC. Protein product: CASSPREDFYGYTF.

This chain links TRBV5-5 with TRBJ1-1; the D is unclear. Trimming removed 1 base from V and 10 bases from J, with 14 bases in between. The CDR3 has 13 residues. Germline CDR1 and CDR2: SGHKS and YYEKEE (reference sequence). Here the CDR3 reads CASSLLPETVAFF. Written as DNA, the CDR3 is TGTGCCAGCAGCTTGTTACCCGAAACGGTAGCTTTCTTT.

The chain joins TRBV5-4 to TRBJ1-2; no clear D. The CDR3 covers 13 residues. Trimming removed 2 bases from V and 4 bases from J, with 9 bases in between. Germline CDR1 is SGHNT and CDR2 is YYREEE (reference sequence). The DNA of the CDR3 is TGTGCCAGCAGCTTATTTAACACCTATGGCTACACCTTC. As protein: CASSLFNTYGYTF.

The chain carries TRBV7-1 and TRBJ2-1; weak D call: TRBD2 (5 bases). TRBV7-1 is designated an ORF whose function remains uncertain. Trimming took 1 base from V and 5 from J, leaving 9 bases between them. This CDR3 region has 14 residues. The CDR3 here is CASSSGVGDNEQFF. In DNA, the CDR3 is TGTGCCAGCAGCTCAGGGGTCGGGGACAATGAGCAGTTCTTC.

The rearrangement uses TRBV9 and TRBJ2-3, with 8 bases that match TRBD1. This CDR3 region has 15 residues. Germline trimming cut 0 bases from V and 3 bases from J; bases unmatched to any gene: 3. The germline gives CDR1 SGDLS, CDR2 YYNGEE. CDR3 sequence reads: CASSVVQGATDTQYF. CDR3 coding DNA: TGTGCCAGCAGCGTAGTCCAGGGGGCTACAGATACGCAGTATTTT. Full variable domain (remainder filled in from reference TRBV9 and TRBJ2-3): DSGVTQTPKHLITATGQRVTLRCSPRSGDLSVYWYQQSLDQGLQFLIQYYNGEERAKGNILERFSAQQFPDLHSELNLSSLELGDSALYFCASSVVQGATDTQYFGPGTRLTVL.

This clone has just a few counts. J is TRBJ1-1 and V is TRBV5-1, with D perhaps TRBD1 (5 bases). Trimming pared 5 bases from V and 8 bases from J, leaving 10 bases between. The CDR3 is 11 amino acids. Germline values: CDR1 SGHRS, CDR2 YFSETQ. Here the CDR3 reads CASRTEQEAFF. In DNA, the CDR3 is TGCGCCAGCAGGACAGAACAAGAAGCTTTCTTT.

V gene TRBV7-6 combines with J gene TRBJ2-3; TRBD1 aligns across 8 bases. Germline loops: CDR1 SGHVS, CDR2 FNYEAQ. This CDR3 has 19 residues. J was trimmed by 2 bases and V by 5 bases; bases with no gene match: 18. The CDR3 DNA follows: TGTGCCAGCAGCCCTAGCGACAGGGGAGTTAGGGTATTCACAGATACGCAGTATTTT. Translation gives CASSPSDRGVRVFTDTQYF.

This rearrangement joins TRBV2 to TRBJ2-6; TRBD1 agrees at 7 bases. The V segment lost 6 bases and the J segment 2 bases; nucleotides outside the gene matches: 4. The CDR3 spans 15 residues. From germline, CDR1 is SNHLY and CDR2 FYNNEI. The CDR3 here is CASSKGGTGANVLTF. CDR3 nucleotide sequence: TGTGCCAGCAGCAAAGGGGGCACTGGGGCCAACGTCCTGACTTTC. The full variable domain, with the rest looked up from reference TRBV2 and TRBJ2-6, is EPEVTQTPSHQVTQMGQEVILRCVPISNHLYFYWYRQILGQKVEFLVSFYNNEISEKSEIFDDQFSVERPDGSNFTLKIRSTKLEDSAMYFCASSKGGTGANVLTFGAGSRLTVL.

This clone appeared a few times. The chain combines TRBV4-1 with TRBJ2-3; D remains unclear. In germline, CDR1 is MGHRA, CDR2 YSYEKL. This CDR3 is 14 amino acids long. V gave up 0 bases and J gave up 4 bases, with 8 bases separating them. The CDR3 DNA reads TGCGCCAGCAGCCAAGAGCGTGGAGCAGATACGCAGTATTTT. Protein product: CASSQERGADTQYF.

The V and J genes are TRBV4-3 and TRBJ1-5; unclear D gene. Germline CDR1 and CDR2: LGHNA and YSLEER. The CDR3 has 15 residues. Deletions cut 0 bases from V and 8 bases from J, with 14 bases between. Written as DNA, the CDR3 is TGCGCCAGCAGCCAAGAGGCTAGGTCCTTTAAGCCCCAGCATTTT. Protein sequence: CASSQEARSFKPQHF.

The J gene is TRBJ2-7, the V gene TRBV9; D gene unclear. The CDR3 consists of 14 residues. The germline V and J ends were trimmed by 2 bases and 0 bases, with 9 bases remaining between them. Germline V gene lookup returns CDR1 SGDLS and CDR2 YYNGEE. This CDR3 reads CASSVMAVSYEQYF. CDR3 nucleotides: TGTGCCAGCAGCGTTATGGCCGTCTCCTACGAGCAGTACTTC.

The J gene is TRBJ2-3, the V gene TRBV11-3; D may be TRBD2 (5 bases). CDR3 size: 14 residues. The germline gives CDR1 SGHNT, CDR2 YENEEA. Trimming took 7 bases from V and 4 from J, leaving 15 bases between them. CDR3 in DNA: TGTGCCAGCACCTTTGCCGGGGAGCCAGATACGCAGTATTTT. As protein: CASTFAGEPDTQYF.

This chain connects TRBV16 to TRBJ1-1, with D unresolved. This CDR3 region has 15 residues. Between the trimmed V and J ends, which lost 2 bases and 0 bases, there was a span of 10 bases. Germline V gives CDR1 KGHSY, CDR2 FQNENV. CDR3 nucleotides: TGTGCCAGCAGCCAAGTATCACGGCTGAACACTGAAGCTTTCTTT. This encodes CASSQVSRLNTEAFF.

The chain couples TRBV7-2 to TRBJ2-3, with 8 bases fitting TRBD2. Trimming at V came to 1 base and at J to 4 bases, leaving 4 bases not matched to a gene. This CDR3 comprises 15 residues. Germline CDR1 and CDR2: SGHTA and FQGNSA. CDR3 in DNA: TGTGCCAGCAGCTTAGATGGGACTAGTTCAGATACGCAGTATTTT. Translated, it gives CASSLDGTSSDTQYF.

The chain links TRBV27 to TRBJ1-1, with D unclear. The germline V gene encodes CDR1 MNHEY and CDR2 SMNVEV (reference sequence). V was pared by 3 bases and J by 1 base, with 6 bases between. The CDR3 sequence is 13 residues long. The CDR3, as DNA: TGTGCCAGCAGTTTGGTACAGAACACTGAAGCTTTCTTT. Amino acids: CASSLVQNTEAFF.

The J gene is TRBJ2-1, the V gene TRBV2; D is unresolved. The CDR3 runs to 17 residues. Trimming cost V 3 bases and J 0 bases, with 15 bases left between them. Germline V gene lookup returns CDR1 SNHLY and CDR2 FYNNEI. The CDR3 DNA sequence: TGTGCCAGCAGTGATAAAACAGCCTTATTCTCCTACAATGAGCAGTTCTTC. It is translated as CASSDKTALFSYNEQFF. Looking up the rest from reference TRBV2 and TRBJ2-1 gives the full variable domain: EPEVTQTPSHQVTQMGQEVILRCVPISNHLYFYWYRQILGQKVEFLVSFYNNEISEKSEIFDDQFSVERPDGSNFTLKIRSTKLEDSAMYFCASSDKTALFSYNEQFFGPGTRLTVL.

The chain has TRBV27 and TRBJ2-1; 8 bases fit TRBD1. CDR1 MNHEY and CDR2 SMNVEV come from the germline V gene (reference sequence). The CDR3 loop spans 13 amino acids. J was trimmed by 4 bases and V by 8 bases; bases with no gene match: 4. CDR3 nucleotide sequence: TGTGCCAGCGGGACAGGTTTTTACAATGAGCAGTTCTTC. Amino acid sequence: CASGTGFYNEQFF.

V is TRBV20-1 and J is TRBJ1-2; perhaps TRBD1 as D (5 bases). Trimming pared 8 bases from V and 7 bases from J, leaving 14 bases between. Germline CDR1 reads DFQATT; CDR2 reads SNEGSKA (reference sequence). The CDR3 is made up of 11 amino acids. The CDR3 sequence: CSISRGSGYTF. The CDR3 nucleotides are TGCAGTATTTCACGGGGGTCTGGCTACACCTTC.

This clone showed up just a few times. The V gene is TRBV6-4, the J gene TRBJ2-1; TRBD1 might be the D (6 bases). CDR3 length: 14 residues. Germline assignment: CDR1 MRHNA and CDR2 SNTAGT. The V gene lost 6 bases and the J gene lost 7 bases, with 16 bases spanning the gap. The DNA of the CDR3 is TGTGCCAGCAGCGCCTCACAGGGTCGGAATGAGCAGTTCTTC. The encoded protein is CASSASQGRNEQFF.

The rearrangement uses TRBV4-2 and TRBJ2-3, with 9 bases aligning to TRBD1. V trimming: 0 bases; J trimming: 5 bases; junction bases outside the gene matches: 9. The CDR3 length is 17 residues. Germline CDR1 reads LGHNA; CDR2 reads YNFKEQ. The CDR3 DNA reads TGTGCCAGCAGCCAAGAAGGGGACAGGGCGGAAGGAGATACGCAGTATTTT. Protein sequence: CASSQEGDRAEGDTQYF.

This chain links TRBV4-1 with TRBJ1-1; D gene ambiguous. V was shortened by 2 bases and J by 1 base, with 8 bases between the two germline ends. The CDR3 is 14 residues long. The germline V gene has CDR1 MGHRA and CDR2 YSYEKL. CDR3 nucleotides: TGCGCCAGCAGCCAACAATCACAGAACACTGAAGCTTTCTTT. Its translation is CASSQQSQNTEAFF.